A single sample is the source of the 2 T cell receptor beta chains below, sequenced in a study of blood T cell repertoires in COVID-19 (dated by TCRdb to 2018 to 2021). The method behind the library was the immunoSEQ multiplex PCR assay. TCRdb stores this immuneACCESS table with in-frame sequences only. Part of the clones is absent; in the studies checked, under half of the shortfall reflects unresolved V genes, and no reason is known for the rest. In all, the sample holds 25,000 to 30,000 clones, and roughly 79% of those were seen once. Approximately 40% of the sample lies in the top ten. The sample was peripheral blood. These receptors came from a man aged 65-85 years with acute or convalescent COVID-19.

V gene TRBV11-2 combines with J gene TRBJ2-5; maybe TRBD2 (5 bases). Looked up from germline, CDR1 is SGHAT and CDR2 is FQNNGV. Trimming took 1 base from V and 13 from J, leaving 19 bases between them. The CDR3 contains 14 residues. CDR3 amino acids: CASSLADSSTPRYF. CDR3 nucleotides: TGTGCCAGCAGCTTAGCGGACTCCTCGACCCCTCGGTACTTC.

The gene calls are TRBV5-1 and TRBJ1-1; D is possibly TRBD1 (5 bases). The CDR3 consists of 15 residues. Germline lookup yields CDR1 SGHRS and CDR2 YFSETQ. V was cut by 0 bases and J by 0 bases, with 9 bases left in between. Written as DNA, the CDR3 is TGCGCCAGCAGCTTGGCAGACAGAATGAACACTGAAGCTTTCTTT. This encodes CASSLADRMNTEAFF.